This entry describes one T cell receptor beta chain. Clones were read by immunoSEQ multiplex PCR, and TCRdb kept only the in-frame ones, dropping some. The top ten hold 2.6% of the sample, which has around 80,000 clones, roughly nine tenths seen once. This entry is derived from a study of T cell changes during pregnancy in multiple sclerosis. The sample here was peripheral blood, taken before pregnancy. The clonotype originates from a female donor with multiple sclerosis, enrolled in a pregnancy study.

The CDR3 loop reads CASSPGLAFNEQFF. In nucleotides, the CDR3 is TGCGCCAGCAGCCCGGGACTAGCCTTCAATGAGCAGTTCTTC. The rearrangement uses TRBV5-1 and TRBJ2-1; TRBD2 matches 9 bases. V trimming: 4 bases; J trimming: 6 bases; junction bases outside the gene matches: 5. Germline CDR1 and CDR2: SGHRS and YFSETQ. The CDR3 contains 14 residues.